This T cell receptor beta chain was captured in a study of early stage breast cancer tumors. Clones were read by immunoSEQ multiplex PCR, and TCRdb kept only the in-frame ones, dropping some. The sample consists of approximately 17,000 clones, 80% to 90% of them appearing once. The sample was blood. The source of this sequence is a person in their 70s with breast cancer.

The CDR3 here is CASSVGVAQETQYF. In nucleotides, the CDR3 is TGTGCCAGCAGCGTAGGGGTAGCGCAGGAGACCCAGTACTTC. This chain uses TRBV9 with TRBJ2-5; maybe TRBD2 (5 bases). V dropped 0 bases and J dropped 5 bases, with 11 bases sitting between them. The germline gives CDR1 SGDLS, CDR2 YYNGEE. This CDR3 is built from 14 residues.